This entry features one T cell receptor beta chain sequence. It may be a read error: a sequence one base away is much more abundant. Per germline, CDR1 DFQATT and CDR2 SNEGSKA (reference sequence). Trimming pared 0 bases from V and 4 bases from J, leaving 13 bases between. This CDR3 has 15 residues. A second 7 to 11 cycle PCR used barcoded and J-beta primers. TCRdb independently ran MiXCR on the 5' RACE reads; one entry per CDR3 protein. The repertoire holds about 830,000 distinct CDR3 sequences, with around 68% as singletons. The sample is drawn from a study of blood T cells in healthy people across ages.

What was sequenced was blood. The source is a man younger than 40 in good health. The genes are TRBV20-1 and TRBJ2-1; D perhaps matches TRBD1 (5 bases). For the CDR3, the DNA is TGCAGTGCTAGAGAACCGGGCAGGGAATACAATGAGCAGTTCTTC. As protein: CSAREPGREYNEQFF.